This T cell receptor beta chain was found in a study of T cell responses to AZD1222 COVID-19 vaccine. Libraries were prepared by immunoSEQ multiplex PCR; TCRdb keeps only in-frame clonotypes and omits some of them. The table shows tens of thousands of clones, with around nine tenths occurring only once. V shed 3 bases, J shed 5 bases, and the junction held 7 bases outside the gene matches. Germline V gene lookup returns CDR1 GTSNPN and CDR2 SVGIG (reference sequence). The CDR3 has 14 amino acids. The J gene is TRBJ2-7, the V gene TRBV30; TRBD1 matches 10 bases. The TCR comes from an adult in good health. The source was peripheral blood, collected on day 0 of AZD1222 vaccination. The CDR3 loop is CAWSAGQGYHEQYF. As DNA, the CDR3 is TGTGCCTGGAGCGCGGGACAGGGGTACCACGAGCAGTACTTC.